These 26 T cell receptor beta chains originate from one sample sequenced in a study of blood T cell repertoires in COVID-19. This table comes from immunoSEQ multiplex PCR, and its TCRdb copy is limited to in-frame clones, with some not included. The sample consists of 150,000 to 200,000 clones, approximately 78% of them appearing once. The material sequenced was peripheral blood. Every receptor here comes from a woman older than 75 with COVID-19, enrolled during active disease.

The V gene is TRBV27, the J gene TRBJ1-4, with D possibly matching TRBD1 (5 bases). Looked up from germline, CDR1 is MNHEY and CDR2 is SMNVEV (reference sequence). V lost 8 bases and J 0 bases, leaving 13 bases between the germline ends. There are 15 residues in the CDR3. CDR3 in amino acids: CASSRRGATNEKLFF. CDR3 coding DNA: TGTGCCAGCTCACGGCGGGGCGCAACTAATGAAAAACTGTTTTTT.

This clone turned up a few times. It is likely a read error: a sequence one base away is far more abundant. The J gene is TRBJ1-1, the V gene TRBV3-1 (or the pseudogene TRBV3-2), with 8 nucleotides matching TRBD1. CDR1 LGHDT and CDR2 YNNKEL come from the germline V gene (reference sequence). CDR3 length: 13 amino acids. The junction had 3 bases not matched to a gene; V was cut back by 5 bases and J by 4 bases. The CDR3 loop is CASSFTGGTEAFF. CDR3 bases: TGTGCCAGCAGCTTTACAGGGGGCACTGAAGCTTTCTTT.

Regarding this clone: A junction boundary mismatches the germline segment, possibly from a read error. CDR3 bases: TGTGCCAGCAGTTTTGGCCAGGGAGGTGAGCGGTTCTTC. It yields the protein CASSFGQGGERFF. This chain links TRBV27 with TRBJ2-1, with D possibly matching TRBD2 (6 bases). The CDR3 runs 13 residues. Germline V gene data show CDR1 as MNHEY and CDR2 as SMNVEV (reference sequence).

This chain uses TRBV6-2 or TRBV6-3 with TRBJ1-2, with D uncertain. The V gene lost 4 bases and the J gene lost 0 bases, with 6 bases spanning the gap. There are 13 residues in the CDR3. The germline V gene encodes CDR1 MNHEY and CDR2 SVGEGT. CDR3 in DNA: TGTGCCAGCAGTTGGGCAGCTAACTATGGCTACACCTTC. As protein: CASSWAANYGYTF.

This clone showed up just a few times. This chain joins TRBV5-1 and TRBJ1-4; D perhaps matches TRBD1 (6 bases). The CDR3 extends over 15 amino acids. Germline V lookup: CDR1 SGHRS, CDR2 YFSETQ. Trimming took 4 bases from V and 7 from J, leaving 17 bases between them. The CDR3, as DNA: TGCGCCAGCAGCCTGTCAGGGGAAGTATTTGAAAAACTGTTTTTT. It encodes CASSLSGEVFEKLFF.

This clone was seen a few times. The chain carries TRBV15 and TRBJ2-1; 7 nucleotides agree with TRBD1. With 6 bases clipped from V and 4 bases from J, the junction kept 6 bases outside the gene matches. The CDR3 contains 14 residues. Germline CDR1 is LNHNV and CDR2 is YYDKDF (reference sequence). This CDR3 is CATRGDSLYNEQFF. The DNA of the CDR3 is TGTGCCACCAGGGGGGACAGCCTATACAATGAGCAGTTCTTC.

The rearrangement joins TRBV6-5 to TRBJ1-1, with TRBD1 matching over 11 bases. Germline V lookup: CDR1 MNHEY, CDR2 SVGAGI. Trimming removed 2 bases from V and 4 bases from J; junction bases left unmatched: 0. This CDR3 is 14 amino acids long. This chain's CDR3 is CASSYGQGATEAFF. CDR3 DNA sequence: TGTGCCAGCAGTTACGGACAGGGGGCCACTGAAGCTTTCTTT.

Concerning this clone itself: This sample includes further DNA sequences coding for the same CDR3. This chain connects TRBV3-1 (or the pseudogene TRBV3-2) to TRBJ2-3; TRBD2 agrees at 11 bases. This CDR3 region has 15 residues. Trimming cost V 4 bases and J 1 base; bases outside gene matches: 1. CDR1 and CDR2 (germline): LGHDT, YNNKEL (reference sequence). The CDR3 bases are TGTGCCAGCAGCCCGGGACTAGCGGGCACAGATACGCAGTATTTT. Amino acid sequence: CASSPGLAGTDTQYF.

The V and J genes are TRBV15 and TRBJ2-1; tentative D call: TRBD1 (6 bases). Germline V gene data show CDR1 as LNHNV and CDR2 as YYDKDF (reference sequence). The CDR3 runs to 16 residues. The ends were cut back, 0 bases at V and 5 bases at J, with 14 bases in the middle. DNA for the CDR3: TGTGCCACCAGCAGAGAAAGAGGGGGTAACAACAATGAGCAGTTCTTC. Translated: CATSRERGGNNNEQFF.

The chain uses TRBV5-5 and TRBJ2-3, with TRBD1 matching over 11 bases. The CDR3 sequence is 16 residues long. Per germline, CDR1 SGHKS and CDR2 YYEKEE (reference sequence). Trimming cost V 4 bases and J 4 bases; bases outside gene matches: 8. The CDR3 DNA reads as TGTGCCAGCAGCACGGGGACAGGGGGGTTGGCAGATACGCAGTATTTT. Amino acids: CASSTGTGGLADTQYF.

The CDR3 protein is CASSQGTSGGVYQETQYF. DNA for the CDR3: TGTGCCAGCAGCCAAGGTACTAGCGGGGGTGTGTACCAAGAGACCCAGTACTTC. The chain combines TRBV4-2 with TRBJ2-5, with 11 bases fitting TRBD2. The V and J ends lost 1 base and 0 bases, in that order; junction bases with no gene match: 7. The length of the CDR3 is 18 residues. Germline assignment: CDR1 LGHNA and CDR2 YNFKEQ.

This chain uses TRBV5-1 with TRBJ2-5, with D possibly TRBD1 on 6 matching bases. Germline values: CDR1 SGHRS, CDR2 YFSETQ. The CDR3 extends over 14 amino acids. Deletions cut 4 bases from V and 4 bases from J, with 14 bases between. CDR3 amino acids: CASSLTGTTETQYF. CDR3 DNA: TGCGCCAGCAGCCTTACCGGGACAACAGAGACCCAGTACTTC.

The V call is TRBV5-1, the J call TRBJ2-5; TRBD2 aligns across 10 bases. Per the germline V gene, CDR1 is SGHRS and CDR2 is YFSETQ. CDR3 length equals 16 residues. J gave up 5 bases and V 0 bases, and 7 bases lay outside the gene matches. Here the CDR3 DNA reads TGCGCCAGCAGCTTGGCTCTAGCGGGGGAGTGGGAGACCCAGTACTTC. Encoded protein: CASSLALAGEWETQYF.

The rearrangement joins TRBV5-1 to TRBJ1-2; D is possibly TRBD1 (5 bases). Germline lookup yields CDR1 SGHRS and CDR2 YFSETQ. V lost 3 bases and J 5 bases, leaving 20 bases between the germline ends. The CDR3 is made up of 16 amino acids. The DNA for the CDR3 is TGCGCCAGCAGCTCCAGAATCGGTTCAGGGTTTTATGGCTACACCTTC. This sequence encodes CASSSRIGSGFYGYTF.

This chain uses TRBV19 with TRBJ2-2; D gene ambiguous. CDR1 is LNHDA, CDR2 SQIVND, per germline (reference sequence). Trimming removed 5 bases at V and 4 bases at J, with 8 bases between. The CDR3 consists of 13 residues. CDR3 protein: CASSDSFTGELFF. The DNA of the CDR3 is TGTGCCAGTAGTGACTCCTTCACCGGGGAGCTGTTTTTT.

V and J are TRBV6-2 or TRBV6-3 and TRBJ1-2; D unresolved. Trimming stripped 2 bases from V and 4 bases from J, with 8 bases between. Germline values: CDR1 MNHEY, CDR2 SVGEGT. The CDR3 sequence is 13 residues long. The CDR3 loop reads CASSYLGGYGYTF. CDR3 sequence (DNA): TGTGCCAGCAGTTACCTGGGAGGCTATGGCTACACCTTC.

This clone has only a few counts. The CDR3: CATVGAGDTEAFF. CDR3 coding DNA: TGTGCGACAGTGGGGGCAGGGGACACTGAAGCTTTCTTT. The chain couples TRBV10-3 to TRBJ1-1, with a tentative D call TRBD1 (6 bases). This CDR3 comprises 13 residues. From germline, CDR1 is ENHRY and CDR2 SYGVKD.

The chain couples TRBV19 to TRBJ2-2; TRBD2 agrees at 13 bases. CDR3 length: 16 residues. Germline CDR1 and CDR2: LNHDA and SQIVND (reference sequence). V lost 5 bases and J lost 2; bases outside the gene matches: 2. The CDR3 DNA reads TGTGCCAGTAGTCGACTAGCGGGGGGTAACACCGGGGAGCTGTTTTTT. This sequence encodes CASSRLAGGNTGELFF. Together with reference TRBV19 and TRBJ2-2, the CDR3 gives the full variable domain: DGGITQSPKYLFRKEGQNVTLSCEQNLNHDAMYWYRQDPGQGLRLIYYSQIVNDFQKGDIAEGYSVSREKKESFPLTVTSAQKNPTAFYLCASSRLAGGNTGELFFGEGSRLTVL.

The chain links TRBV18 to TRBJ2-2, with 8 bases fitting TRBD1. V lost 5 bases, J lost 3 bases, and 5 bases stayed unmatched. The CDR3 is 15 residues long. Germline V CDR1 and CDR2: KGHSH, LQKENI. The CDR3 DNA follows: TGTGCCAGCTCAGTCCAGGGGGCGGACACCGGGGAGCTGTTTTTT. Amino acid sequence: CASSVQGADTGELFF.

The rearrangement links TRBV10-3 to TRBJ2-3; TRBD1 matches 8 bases. Trimming removed 10 bases from V and 2 bases from J; junction bases left unmatched: 8. Germline CDR1 and CDR2: ENHRY and SYGVKD. The CDR3 runs to 14 residues. DNA for the CDR3: TGTGCCAGCTCCGGGACAGGTACCACAGATACGCAGTATTTT. Its protein is CASSGTGTTDTQYF.

The chain is built from TRBV5-8 and TRBJ2-7; 16 bases map to TRBD2. Losses at the gene ends were 5 bases for V and 5 bases for J; bases not matched to a gene: 4. This CDR3 comprises 15 residues. Germline V gives CDR1 SGHTS, CDR2 YDEGEE. DNA of the CDR3: TGTGCCAGCAGTATCGGGACTAGCGGGAGGGACGAGCAGTACTTC. This codes for CASSIGTSGRDEQYF.

The chain recombines TRBV28 with TRBJ2-7, with 7 bases fitting TRBD1. With 2 bases clipped from V and 0 bases from J, the junction kept 7 bases outside the gene matches. Germline V lookup: CDR1 MDHEN, CDR2 SYDVKM. The CDR3 covers 16 residues. The CDR3 protein is CASSLPRRQGSYEQYF. CDR3 DNA sequence: TGTGCCAGCAGTTTACCCAGGAGACAGGGCTCCTACGAGCAGTACTTC.

This chain connects TRBV18 to TRBJ1-5; a possible D gene is TRBD1 (6 bases). Per the germline V gene, CDR1 is KGHSH and CDR2 is LQKENI. V was clipped by 3 bases and J by 2 bases, with 11 bases between them. CDR3 length: 15 amino acids. The CDR3 sequence: CASSPGTMGNQPQHF. The CDR3 DNA follows: TGTGCCAGCTCACCGGGGACAATGGGCAATCAGCCCCAGCATTTT.

The chain is built from TRBV5-1 and TRBJ2-7; 8 nucleotides agree with TRBD1. Germline CDR1 and CDR2: SGHRS and YFSETQ. V lost 5 bases and J lost 5; bases outside the gene matches: 15. The CDR3 has 16 residues. The CDR3 DNA is TGCGCCAGCAGTCCTTCCCCGGGACAGGTCGTAGACGAGCAGTACTTC. This codes for CASSPSPGQVVDEQYF.

J is TRBJ1-1 and V is TRBV28, with D possibly being TRBD1 (5 bases). V was trimmed by 4 bases and J by 4 bases, leaving 16 bases between them. The CDR3 spans 15 residues. Germline V gives CDR1 MDHEN, CDR2 SYDVKM. CDR3 loop: CASSSSRALGTEAFF. The CDR3 region has the DNA TGTGCCAGCAGTTCCTCCAGGGCTTTAGGCACTGAAGCTTTCTTT. The full variable domain, its missing parts supplied by reference TRBV28 and TRBJ1-1, is DVKVTQSSRYLVKRTGEKVFLECVQDMDHENMFWYRQDPGLGLRLIYFSYDVKMKEKGDIPEGYSVSREKKERFSLILESASTNQTSMYLCASSSSRALGTEAFFGQGTRLTVV.

The V call is TRBV4-1, the J call TRBJ2-3, with D perhaps matching TRBD2 (5 bases). This CDR3 is built from 14 residues. Germline CDR1 reads MGHRA; CDR2 reads YSYEKL. The V end was cut by 2 bases, the J end by 1 base, with 7 bases between. DNA of the CDR3: TGCGCCAGCAGCCAAAACGGGGGCACAGATACGCAGTATTTT. Its protein product is CASSQNGGTDTQYF.